The 21 T cell receptor beta chains reported below all come from one sample, sequenced in a study of ipilimumab plus nivolumab after autologous stem cell transplantation. Assay: immunoSEQ multiplex PCR; the TCRdb copy retains only in-frame clones and omits some. The repertoire includes about 16,000 clones, roughly four fifths of them detected once, and about 23% sits in the top ten. The source was PBMCs, collected in a trial of ipilimumab plus nivolumab as post-transplant consolidation. The receptor set was obtained from a male donor with diffuse large B-cell lymphoma.

The DNA for the CDR3 is TGCAGCGTGGCTAGTGGGTCGGAGACCCAGTACTTC. As protein: CSVASGSETQYF. The rearrangement uses TRBV29-1 and TRBJ2-5, with unresolved D. Looked up from germline, CDR1 is SQVTM and CDR2 is ANQGSEA. Trimming stripped 6 bases from V and 5 bases from J, with 13 bases between. The CDR3 extends over 12 amino acids. The whole variable domain, remainder taken from reference TRBV29-1 and TRBJ2-5, is SAVISQKPSRDICQRGTSLTIQCQVDSQVTMMFWYRQQPGQSLTLIATANQGSEATYESGFVIDKFPISRPNLTFSTLTVSNMSPEDSSIYLCSVASGSETQYFGPGTRLLVL.

V gene TRBV9 combines with J gene TRBJ1-2, with D unclear. CDR3 length: 14 residues. Germline CDR1 reads SGDLS; CDR2 reads YYNGEE. V lost 0 bases to trimming and J lost 1 base, with 7 bases between them. The CDR3 DNA reads TGTGCCAGCAGCGTAGACCCGGGTAACTATGGCTACACCTTC. Encoded protein: CASSVDPGNYGYTF.

This chain uses TRBV30 with TRBJ2-1; 7 bases align to TRBD1. V shed 1 base, J shed 5 bases, and the junction held 8 bases outside the gene matches. The CDR3 sequence is 15 residues long. Germline V gene sequence: CDR1 GTSNPN, CDR2 SVGIG (reference sequence). The CDR3 DNA sequence: TGTGCCTGGAGTGAACAATGGGACAGTGACAATGAGCAGTTCTTC. Its translation: CAWSEQWDSDNEQFF.

The chain couples TRBV28 to TRBJ2-7; D is uncertain. Per germline, CDR1 MDHEN and CDR2 SYDVKM. This CDR3 is built from 14 residues. V lost 2 bases, J lost 2 bases, and 10 bases lay in between. DNA for the CDR3: TGTGCCAGCAGTTTACTGGCAGCACCCTACGAGCAGTACTTC. It is translated as CASSLLAAPYEQYF.

The J gene is TRBJ1-5, the V gene TRBV19; D is unresolved. Trimming removed 3 bases from V and 0 bases from J, with 9 bases in between. This CDR3 is 15 amino acids long. Per germline, CDR1 LNHDA and CDR2 SQIVND (reference sequence). Here the CDR3 reads CASSIWGYSNQPQHF. As DNA, the CDR3 is TGTGCCAGTAGTATTTGGGGATATAGCAATCAGCCCCAGCATTTT. The entire variable domain, with the rest obtained from reference TRBV19 and TRBJ1-5, is as follows: DGGITQSPKYLFRKEGQNVTLSCEQNLNHDAMYWYRQDPGQGLRLIYYSQIVNDFQKGDIAEGYSVSREKKESFPLTVTSAQKNPTAFYLCASSIWGYSNQPQHFGDGTRLSIL.

The chain links TRBV5-6 to TRBJ2-4; a weak D match, TRBD2 (7 bases). Trimming removed 7 bases from V and 11 bases from J, with 16 bases in between. There are 12 residues in the CDR3. Per the germline V gene, CDR1 is SGHDT and CDR2 is YYEEEE. CDR3 nucleotides: TGTGCCAGCCGGGGGGCGCCTAACGTTCAGTACTTC. This translates into CASRGAPNVQYF.

This chain connects TRBV7-9 to TRBJ1-4; D perhaps matches TRBD1 (5 bases). Trimming removed 3 bases at V and 1 base at J, with 15 bases between. The CDR3 loop spans 17 amino acids. Germline-derived CDR1 and CDR2 are SEHNR and FQNEAQ (reference sequence). The CDR3 coding sequence is TGTGCCAGCAGCTTCCGGGGCCGGGTTGGAACTAATGAAAAACTGTTTTTT. Protein: CASSFRGRVGTNEKLFF.

The chain uses TRBV29-1 and TRBJ1-5, with 7 bases lining up with TRBD1. Trimming cost V 4 bases and J 5 bases; bases outside gene matches: 5. This CDR3 spans 13 amino acids. Germline CDR1 reads SQVTM; CDR2 reads ANQGSEA. The CDR3 here is CSVGRDRDQPQHF. CDR3 coding DNA: TGCAGCGTTGGCCGGGACAGAGATCAGCCCCAGCATTTT.

This clone appeared a single time. The chain employs TRBV27 and TRBJ2-3; 9 bases map to TRBD2. CDR1 and CDR2 from the germline V gene are MNHEY and SMNVEV (reference sequence). The CDR3 runs 18 residues. J gave up 2 bases and V 6 bases, and 15 bases lay outside the gene matches. DNA for the CDR3: TGTGCCAGCAGCCTGGGAGGGCGGGGGGGCCGGAACACAGATACGCAGTATTTT. It is translated as CASSLGGRGGRNTDTQYF.

The rearrangement uses TRBV5-8 and TRBJ2-7; no firm D call. CDR3 length: 13 amino acids. CDR1 and CDR2 (germline): SGHTS, YDEGEE. V lost 1 base, J lost 0 bases, and 5 bases lay in between. CDR3 DNA: TGTGCCAGCAGCTTGTGGGTCTCCTACGAGCAGTACTTC. Amino acid sequence: CASSLWVSYEQYF.

CDR3 nucleotide sequence: TGTGCCAGCACAGAACAGGACAGGGGACGAACTGAAGCTTTCTTT. It specifies CASTEQDRGRTEAFF. V gene TRBV6-1 combines with J gene TRBJ1-1; 9 bases match TRBD1. From germline, CDR1 is MNHNS and CDR2 SASEGT. CDR3 size: 15 residues. V dropped 7 bases and J dropped 5; count of bases not matched to a gene: 11.

The CDR3 region has the DNA TGTGCCAGCAGTTACACCCCGGACAGGGCGGAGGAGCAGTACTTC. Its protein product is CASSYTPDRAEEQYF. V usage is TRBV6-5 and J usage is TRBJ2-7; 8 positions agree with TRBD1. Germline V gene lookup returns CDR1 MNHEY and CDR2 SVGAGI. V shed 2 bases, J shed 7 bases, and the junction held 10 bases outside the gene matches. CDR3 length: 15 residues.

For this clone: Other DNA sequences in this sample translate to the same CDR3. The V call is TRBV2, the J call TRBJ2-6, with D uncertain. This CDR3 is built from 14 residues. Between the trimmed V and J ends, which lost 6 bases and 0 bases, there was a span of 6 bases. CDR1 and CDR2 (germline): SNHLY, FYNNEI. DNA of the CDR3: TGTGCCAGCAGGGGAATCTCTGGGGCCAACGTCCTGACTTTC. Residues: CASRGISGANVLTF.

The chain recombines TRBV29-1 with TRBJ1-6, with 9 bases fitting TRBD1. The CDR3 covers 14 residues. The germline V gene has CDR1 SQVTM and CDR2 ANQGSEA. V gave up 4 bases and J gave up 7 bases; unmatched junction bases: 5. CDR3 nucleotides: TGCAGCGTTGGAGAGACAGGGGGAAATTCACCCCTCCACTTT. It codes for CSVGETGGNSPLHF.

The genes are TRBV7-8 and TRBJ2-7, with TRBD2 matching 15 bases. CDR1 and CDR2 (germline): SGHVS, FQNEAQ. Germline trimming cut 4 bases from V and 6 bases from J; bases unmatched to any gene: 7. This CDR3 contains 16 residues. The DNA of the CDR3 is TGTGCCAGCAGCTCCGGACTAGCGGGGGGGCTAGGCGAGCAGTACTTC. It yields the protein CASSSGLAGGLGEQYF.

The chain links TRBV10-3 to TRBJ1-1, with a possible D match to TRBD1 (6 bases). The CDR3 consists of 15 residues. V gave up 2 bases and J gave up 7 bases, with 17 bases separating them. In germline, CDR1 is ENHRY, CDR2 SYGVKD. In nucleotides, the CDR3 is TGTGCCATCAGTGAGCCCGACGTCGGACAGTTTGAAGCTTTCTTT. Protein: CAISEPDVGQFEAFF.

Turning to this clone: The junction shows a germline mismatch at one end, possibly a read error. This chain connects TRBV11-3 to TRBJ1-2; 7 nucleotides align to TRBD1. CDR1 is SGHNT, CDR2 YENEEA, per germline. This CDR3 region has 13 residues. The CDR3 reads CASSSNPRDSPYF. The CDR3 nucleotides are TGTGCCAGCAGCTCGAACCCCAGGGACAGCCCTTACTTC.

The chain is built from TRBV25-1 and TRBJ2-3; 7 nucleotides align to TRBD1. The CDR3 is 16 amino acids. V lost 5 bases and J lost 3; bases outside the gene matches: 11. Germline CDR1 MGHDK, CDR2 SYGVNS. In DNA form, the CDR3 reads TGTGCCAGCAGTTTAAAGAGGGGGCTAGGGACAGATACGCAGTATTTT. Amino acid sequence: CASSLKRGLGTDTQYF.

The gene calls are TRBV28 and TRBJ2-3; no clear D gene. From germline, CDR1 is MDHEN and CDR2 SYDVKM. CDR3 length equals 14 residues. Trimming removed 2 bases from V and 0 bases from J, with 6 bases in between. The CDR3 region is CASSLVQSTDTQYF. The CDR3 nucleotides are TGTGCCAGCAGTTTAGTACAGAGCACAGATACGCAGTATTTT.

This chain connects TRBV5-1 to TRBJ1-1, with D uncertain. Germline V gene sequence: CDR1 SGHRS, CDR2 YFSETQ. V was cut by 2 bases and J by 1 base, with 9 bases left in between. This CDR3 comprises 14 residues. The CDR3 spells CASSLPSPNTEAFF. Here the CDR3 DNA reads TGCGCCAGCAGCTTACCCTCCCCGAACACTGAAGCTTTCTTT.

The J gene is TRBJ1-6, the V gene TRBV4-2; 7 bases agree with TRBD1. Germline CDR1 and CDR2: LGHNA and YNFKEQ. The V and J ends lost 5 bases and 6 bases, in that order; junction bases with no gene match: 4. The CDR3 consists of 14 residues. The CDR3 is CASSTGQVNSPLHF. CDR3 sequence (DNA): TGTGCCAGCAGCACCGGACAGGTTAATTCACCCCTCCACTTT.